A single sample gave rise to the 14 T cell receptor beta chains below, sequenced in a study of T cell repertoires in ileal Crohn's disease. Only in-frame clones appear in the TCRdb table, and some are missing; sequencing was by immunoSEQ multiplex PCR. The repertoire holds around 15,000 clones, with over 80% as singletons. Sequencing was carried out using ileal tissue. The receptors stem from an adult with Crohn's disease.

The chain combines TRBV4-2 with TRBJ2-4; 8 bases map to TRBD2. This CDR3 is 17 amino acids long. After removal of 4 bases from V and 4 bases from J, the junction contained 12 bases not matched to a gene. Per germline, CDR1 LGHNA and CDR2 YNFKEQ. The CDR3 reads CASSLTISGGLKNIQYF. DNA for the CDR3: TGTGCCAGCAGCCTTACAATAAGCGGGGGACTAAAAAACATTCAGTACTTC.

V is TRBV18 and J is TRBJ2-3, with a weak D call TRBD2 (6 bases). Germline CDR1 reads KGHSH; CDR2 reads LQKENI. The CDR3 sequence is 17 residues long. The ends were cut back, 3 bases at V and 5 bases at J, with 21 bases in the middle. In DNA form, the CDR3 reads TGTGCCAGCTCACCCGAAACTAGACTAGGCGCCGAAGATACGCAGTATTTT. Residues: CASSPETRLGAEDTQYF. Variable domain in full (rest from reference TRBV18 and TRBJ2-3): NAGVMQNPRHLVRRRGQEARLRCSPMKGHSHVYWYRQLPEEGLKFMVYLQKENIIDESGMPKERFSAEFPKEGPSILRIQQVVRGDSAAYFCASSPETRLGAEDTQYFGPGTRLTVL.

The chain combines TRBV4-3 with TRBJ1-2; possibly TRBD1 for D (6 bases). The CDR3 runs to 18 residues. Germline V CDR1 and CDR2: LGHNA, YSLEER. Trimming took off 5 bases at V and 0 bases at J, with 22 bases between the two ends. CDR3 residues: CASSLVVQGLSSNYGYTF. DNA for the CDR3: TGCGCCAGCAGCTTGGTGGTGCAGGGGCTTAGTTCTAACTATGGCTACACCTTC.

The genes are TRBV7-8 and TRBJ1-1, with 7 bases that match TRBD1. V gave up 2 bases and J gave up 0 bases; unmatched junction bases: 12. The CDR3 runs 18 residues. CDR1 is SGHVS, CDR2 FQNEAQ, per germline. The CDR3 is CASSLRPFTGVVNTEAFF. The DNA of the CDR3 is TGTGCCAGCAGCTTACGGCCTTTTACAGGGGTGGTGAACACTGAAGCTTTCTTT. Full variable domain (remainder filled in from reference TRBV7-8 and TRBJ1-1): GAGVSQSPRYKVAKRGQDVALRCDPISGHVSLFWYQQALGQGPEFLTYFQNEAQLDKSGLPSDRFFAERPEGSVSTLKIQRTQQEDSAVYLCASSLRPFTGVVNTEAFFGQGTRLTVV.

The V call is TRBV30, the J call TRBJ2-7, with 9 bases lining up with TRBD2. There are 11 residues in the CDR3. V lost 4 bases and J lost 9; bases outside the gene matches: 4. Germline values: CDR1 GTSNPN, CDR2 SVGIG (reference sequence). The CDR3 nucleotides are TGTGCCTGGAAGGCGGGGGGGCGGCAGTACTTC. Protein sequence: CAWKAGGRQYF.

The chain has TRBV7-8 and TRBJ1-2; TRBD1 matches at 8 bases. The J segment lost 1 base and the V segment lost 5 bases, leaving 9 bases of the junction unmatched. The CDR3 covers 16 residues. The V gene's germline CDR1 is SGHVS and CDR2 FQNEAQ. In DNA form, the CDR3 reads TGTGCCAGCAGCGAAACCGGGACAGGTTATAACTATGGCTACACCTTC. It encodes CASSETGTGYNYGYTF.

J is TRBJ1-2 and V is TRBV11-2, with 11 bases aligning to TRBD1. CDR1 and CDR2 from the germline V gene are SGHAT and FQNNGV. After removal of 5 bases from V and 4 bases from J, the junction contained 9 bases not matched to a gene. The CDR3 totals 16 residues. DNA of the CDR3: TGTGCCAGCAGCCTCGCGACGGGACAGGGGGGCTATGGCTACACCTTC. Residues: CASSLATGQGGYGYTF.

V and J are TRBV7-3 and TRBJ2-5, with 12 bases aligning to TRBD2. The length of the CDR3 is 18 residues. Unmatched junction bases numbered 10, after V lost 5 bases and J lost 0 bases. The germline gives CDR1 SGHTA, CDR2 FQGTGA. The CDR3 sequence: CASSPTSSGGADQETQYF. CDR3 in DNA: TGTGCCAGCAGCCCGACCTCTAGCGGGGGGGCCGACCAAGAGACCCAGTACTTC.

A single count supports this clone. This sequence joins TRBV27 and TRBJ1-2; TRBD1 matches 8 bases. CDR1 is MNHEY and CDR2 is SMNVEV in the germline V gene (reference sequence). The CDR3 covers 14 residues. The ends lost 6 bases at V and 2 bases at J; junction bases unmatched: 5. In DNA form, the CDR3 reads TGTGCCAGCAGACCGGGACAGGAGAACTATGGCTACACCTTC. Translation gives CASRPGQENYGYTF.

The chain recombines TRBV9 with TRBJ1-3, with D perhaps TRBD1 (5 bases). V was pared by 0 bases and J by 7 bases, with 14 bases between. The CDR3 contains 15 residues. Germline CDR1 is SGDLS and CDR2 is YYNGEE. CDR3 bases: TGTGCCAGCAGCGTAGATGGAGGGACCGGGAACACCATATATTTT. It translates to CASSVDGGTGNTIYF.

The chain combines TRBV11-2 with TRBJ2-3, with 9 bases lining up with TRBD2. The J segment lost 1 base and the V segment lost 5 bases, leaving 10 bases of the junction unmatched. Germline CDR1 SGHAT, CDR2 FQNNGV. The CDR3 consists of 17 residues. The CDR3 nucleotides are TGTGCCAGCAGCCAATCCACTAGCGGGCCGCGCACAGATACGCAGTATTTT. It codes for CASSQSTSGPRTDTQYF.

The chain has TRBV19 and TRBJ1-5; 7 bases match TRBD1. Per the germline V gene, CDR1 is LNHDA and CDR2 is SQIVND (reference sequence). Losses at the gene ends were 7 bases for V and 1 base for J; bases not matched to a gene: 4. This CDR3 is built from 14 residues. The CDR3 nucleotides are TGTGCCAGTAATGGGGACAGAAGCAATCAGCCCCAGCATTTT. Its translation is CASNGDRSNQPQHF.

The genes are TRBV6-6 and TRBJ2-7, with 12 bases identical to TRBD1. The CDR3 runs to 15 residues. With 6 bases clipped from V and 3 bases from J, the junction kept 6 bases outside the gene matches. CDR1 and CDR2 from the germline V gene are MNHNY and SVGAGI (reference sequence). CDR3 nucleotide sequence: TGTGCCAGCAGCCCCGGGACAGGGGGCCTCTACGAGCAGTACTTC. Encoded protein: CASSPGTGGLYEQYF.

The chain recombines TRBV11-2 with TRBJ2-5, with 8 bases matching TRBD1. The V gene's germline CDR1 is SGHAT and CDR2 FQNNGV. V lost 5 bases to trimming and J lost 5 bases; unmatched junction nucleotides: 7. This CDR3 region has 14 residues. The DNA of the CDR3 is TGTGCCAGCAGCCCCCAGACAGGGGAGGAGACCCAGTACTTC. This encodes CASSPQTGEETQYF.